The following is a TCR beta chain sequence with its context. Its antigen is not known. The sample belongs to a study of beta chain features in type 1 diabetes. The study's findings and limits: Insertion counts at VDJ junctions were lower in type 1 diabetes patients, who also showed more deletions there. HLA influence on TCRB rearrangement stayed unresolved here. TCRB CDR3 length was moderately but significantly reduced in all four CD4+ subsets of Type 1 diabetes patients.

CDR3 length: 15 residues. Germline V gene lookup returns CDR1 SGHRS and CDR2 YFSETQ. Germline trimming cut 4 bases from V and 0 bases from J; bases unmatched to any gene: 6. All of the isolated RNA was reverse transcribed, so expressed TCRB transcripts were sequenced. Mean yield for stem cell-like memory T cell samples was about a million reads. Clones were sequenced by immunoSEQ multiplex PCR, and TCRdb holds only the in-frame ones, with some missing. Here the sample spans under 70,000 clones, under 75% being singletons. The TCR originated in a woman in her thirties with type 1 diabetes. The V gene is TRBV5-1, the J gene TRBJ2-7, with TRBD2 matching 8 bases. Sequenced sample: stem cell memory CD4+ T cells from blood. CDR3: CASSRPGLDSYEQYF. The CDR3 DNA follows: TGCGCCAGCAGCCGTCCGGGACTAGACTCCTACGAGCAGTACTTC. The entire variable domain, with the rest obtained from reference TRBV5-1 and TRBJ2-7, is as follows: KAGVTQTPRYLIKTRGQQVTLSCSPISGHRSVSWYQQTPGQGLQFLFEYFSETQRNKGNFPGRFSGRQFSNSRSEMNVSTLELGDSALYLCASSRPGLDSYEQYFGPGTRLTVT.